This TCR beta chain is from a study of cytomegalovirus exposure and HLA in healthy donors. Study conclusions and caveats: Associated with cytomegalovirus, according to the listing, were approximately 160 TCR beta chains.

Notes on this clone: Its antigen is unidentified.

The CDR3 has 15 amino acids. The V and J ends lost 6 bases and 13 bases, in that order; junction bases with no gene match: 17. Per germline, CDR1 SGHRS and CDR2 YFSETQ. The protocol was immunoSEQ multiplex PCR, while the TCRdb copy is restricted to in-frame clones and leaves out a portion. The sample includes tens of thousands of clones, more than 70% of them seen just once. This sequence originates from a woman between 18 and 30 years old in good health and CMV-seropositive. The sequencing input was PBMCs. The chain combines TRBV5-1 with TRBJ2-2, with 8 bases that match TRBD2. The CDR3 region has the DNA TGCGCCAGCACCGACCCACCGGGAGGGAGAGGAGGGCTGTTTTTT. It encodes CASTDPPGGRGGLFF.